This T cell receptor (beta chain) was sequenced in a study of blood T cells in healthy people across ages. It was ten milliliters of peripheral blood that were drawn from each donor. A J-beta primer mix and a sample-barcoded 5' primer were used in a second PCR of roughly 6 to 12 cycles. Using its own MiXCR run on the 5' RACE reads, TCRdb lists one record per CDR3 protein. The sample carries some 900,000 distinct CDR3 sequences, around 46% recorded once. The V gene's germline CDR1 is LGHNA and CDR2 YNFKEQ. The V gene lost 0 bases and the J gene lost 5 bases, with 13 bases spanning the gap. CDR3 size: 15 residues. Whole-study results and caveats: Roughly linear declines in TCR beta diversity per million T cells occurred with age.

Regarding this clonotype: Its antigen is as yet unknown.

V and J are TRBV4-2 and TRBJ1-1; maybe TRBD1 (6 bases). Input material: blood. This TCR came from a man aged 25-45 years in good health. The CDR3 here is CASSQDRGGPTEAFF. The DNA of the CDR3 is TGTGCCAGCAGCCAAGATCGCGGGGGGCCGACTGAAGCTTTCTTT.